The 5 T cell receptor beta chains reported below all come from one sample, sequenced in a study of response to subunit inactivated influenza vaccine. TCRdb redid the calling of the RT-PCR reads with MiXCR, one entry per CDR3 protein. The profile shows about 240,000 distinct CDR3 sequences, 12% of them singletons. Sample: non-naive T cells sorted from PBMCs, taken 14 days before vaccination. Receptors were obtained from a man over 45 who received an inactivated influenza vaccine.

This clonotype came up a few times. The chain joins TRBV7-9 to TRBJ2-5, with 8 bases aligning to TRBD1. V gave up 4 bases and J gave up 4 bases; unmatched junction bases: 8. CDR1 is SEHNR, CDR2 FQNEAQ, per germline (reference sequence). There are 15 residues in the CDR3. For the CDR3, the DNA is TGTGCCAGCAGCTCGGGTACGGACAGGGTAGAGACCCAGTACTTC. This translates into CASSSGTDRVETQYF.

Worth noting for this clonotype: The junction departs from germline at one end; a sequencing error may be responsible. The V gene is TRBV6-1, the J gene TRBJ1-5, with a tentative D call TRBD1 (6 bases). Per germline, CDR1 MNHNS and CDR2 SASEGT. The CDR3 loop spans 13 amino acids. DNA for the CDR3: TGTCCCAGCAGTACACAACAGGGCCAGCCCCAGCATTTT. This sequence encodes CPSSTQQGQPQHF.

This clonotype was seen more than once but under ten times. J is TRBJ1-1 and V is TRBV10-3; no definite D call. Germline lookup yields CDR1 ENHRY and CDR2 SYGVKD. There are 12 residues in the CDR3. Deletions cut 10 bases from V and 5 bases from J, with 14 bases between. Written as DNA, the CDR3 is TGTGCCACCGCGGACTATTTGACTGAAGCTTTCTTT. It specifies CATADYLTEAFF.

In its sample, this clonotype was seen once. CDR3 in amino acids: CASSLEAKGAGGYTF. As DNA, the CDR3 is TGTGCCAGCAGCTTAGAGGCCAAAGGGGCAGGGGGCTACACCTTC. The chain links TRBV7-6 to TRBJ1-2; TRBD1 is a possible D gene (5 bases). The V gene lost 1 base and the J gene lost 8 bases, with 17 bases spanning the gap. Germline CDR1 and CDR2: SGHVS and FNYEAQ. The CDR3 has 15 residues.

In this sample, this clonotype turned up a few times. The rearrangement uses TRBV27 and TRBJ2-6; D is unresolved. V was trimmed by 2 bases and J by 2 bases, leaving 10 bases between them. CDR3 size: 16 residues. Germline V gene sequence: CDR1 MNHEY, CDR2 SMNVEV (reference sequence). CDR3: CASSLKGPTGANVLTF. The CDR3 bases are TGTGCCAGCAGTTTAAAGGGCCCAACTGGGGCCAACGTCCTGACTTTC.